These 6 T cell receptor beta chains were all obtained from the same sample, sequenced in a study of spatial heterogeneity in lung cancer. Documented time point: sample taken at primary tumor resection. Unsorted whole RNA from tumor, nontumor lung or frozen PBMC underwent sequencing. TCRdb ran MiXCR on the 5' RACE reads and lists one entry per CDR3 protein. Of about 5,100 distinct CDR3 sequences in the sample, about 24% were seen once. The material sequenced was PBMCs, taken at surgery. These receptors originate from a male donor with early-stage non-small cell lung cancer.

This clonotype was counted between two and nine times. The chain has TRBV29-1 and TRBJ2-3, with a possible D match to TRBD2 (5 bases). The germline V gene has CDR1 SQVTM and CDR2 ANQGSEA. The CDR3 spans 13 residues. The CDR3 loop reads CSLEGGSTDTQYF. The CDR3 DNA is TGCTCCCTGGAAGGCGGGTCCACAGATACGCAGTATTTT.

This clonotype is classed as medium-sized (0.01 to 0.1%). The CDR3 DNA follows: TGTGCCAGCAAAGAGACAGGTTTCTCCCTACGGGCCTACGAGCAGTACTTC. Its protein product is CASKETGFSLRAYEQYF. The V call is TRBV2, the J call TRBJ2-7; D is perhaps TRBD1 (6 bases). This CDR3 region has 17 residues. Deletions cut 7 bases from V and 2 bases from J, with 24 bases between. CDR1 SNHLY and CDR2 FYNNEI come from the germline V gene.

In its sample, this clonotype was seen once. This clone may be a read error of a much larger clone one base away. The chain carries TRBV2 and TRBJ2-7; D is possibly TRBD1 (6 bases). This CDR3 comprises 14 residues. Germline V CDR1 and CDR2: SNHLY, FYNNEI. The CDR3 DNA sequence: TGTGCCAGCAGTGTTTACAGGGCAGGTTACGAGCAGCACTTC. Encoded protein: CASSVYRAGYEQHF.

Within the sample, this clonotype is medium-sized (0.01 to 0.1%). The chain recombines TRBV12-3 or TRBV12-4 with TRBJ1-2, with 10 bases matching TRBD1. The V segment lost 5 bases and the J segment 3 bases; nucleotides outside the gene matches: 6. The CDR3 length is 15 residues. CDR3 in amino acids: CASSPRDRGYYGYTF. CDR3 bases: TGTGCCAGCAGTCCCCGGGACAGGGGTTACTATGGCTACACCTTC.

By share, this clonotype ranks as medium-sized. The DNA of the CDR3 is TGTGCCAGCAGCTCAAGTCTCCAAGAGACCCAGTACTTC. The encoded protein is CASSSSLQETQYF. The genes are TRBV5-6 and TRBJ2-5, with D uncertain. With 3 bases removed from V and 1 base from J, the gap between germline ends came to 7 bases. This CDR3 has 13 residues. In germline, CDR1 is SGHDT, CDR2 YYEEEE.

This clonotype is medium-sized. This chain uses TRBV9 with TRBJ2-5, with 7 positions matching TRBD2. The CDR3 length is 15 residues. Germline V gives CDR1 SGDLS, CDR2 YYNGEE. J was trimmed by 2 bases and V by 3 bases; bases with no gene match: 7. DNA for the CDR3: TGTGCCAGCAGCGCCAACCCAGCGGGACAAGAGACCCAGTACTTC. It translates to CASSANPAGQETQYF.